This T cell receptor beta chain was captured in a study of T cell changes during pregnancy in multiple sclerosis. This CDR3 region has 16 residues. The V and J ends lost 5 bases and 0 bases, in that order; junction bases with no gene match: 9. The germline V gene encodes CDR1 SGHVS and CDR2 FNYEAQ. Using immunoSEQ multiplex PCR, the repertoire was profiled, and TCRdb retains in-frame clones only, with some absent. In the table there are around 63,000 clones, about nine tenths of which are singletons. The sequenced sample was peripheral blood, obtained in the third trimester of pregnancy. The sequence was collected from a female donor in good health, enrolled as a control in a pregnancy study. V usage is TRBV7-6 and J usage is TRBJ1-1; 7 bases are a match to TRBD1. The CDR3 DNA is TGTGCCAGCAGCCCAAACCGACAGGGACTGAACACTGAAGCTTTCTTT. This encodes CASSPNRQGLNTEAFF. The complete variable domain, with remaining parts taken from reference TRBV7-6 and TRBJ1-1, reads GAGVSQSPRYKVTKRGQDVALRCDPISGHVSLYWYRQALGQGPEFLTYFNYEAQQDKSGLPNDRFSAERPEGSISTLTIQRTEQRDSAMYRCASSPNRQGLNTEAFFGQGTRLTVV.